These 28 T cell receptor beta chains came from one sample sequenced in a study of metastatic and nonmetastatic thyroid tumors. Using MiXCR, TCRdb re-called clones from the PCR reads. Of 23,000 or so clones in the sample, about 24% were seen once. All patients were treatment-naive before thyroid surgery. The source material was tumor tissue. The source of these receptors is a male donor with papillary thyroid cancer or a benign thyroid nodule (not recorded which). Some clones in this sample may be carry-over from other donors' samples.

This clone was observed a handful of times. The CDR3, as DNA: TGTGCCATCAGTGAACCTACTAGCACCACAGATACGCAGTATTTT. As protein: CAISEPTSTTDTQYF. The chain uses TRBV10-3 and TRBJ2-3, with D possibly TRBD2 on 6 matching bases. The CDR3 has 15 amino acids. CDR1 is ENHRY and CDR2 is SYGVKD in the germline V gene. With 3 bases removed from V and 2 bases from J, the gap between germline ends came to 12 bases.

On this clone itself: No conserved phenylalanine or tryptophan is present at the end of the CDR3, so a read error is the likely explanation. Because the CDR3's place on the DNA is in doubt, the DNA is left out and the CDR3 is given as listed by TCRdb. This chain joins TRBV27 and TRBJ2-7; the D call in the table, TRBD1, was not verified against the DNA. The CDR3 has 15 amino acids, counting both end residues. Germline V CDR1 and CDR2: MNHEY, SMNVEV (reference sequence). The CDR3 spells CASSLAGNPRDEPDL.

The V gene is TRBV20-1, the J gene TRBJ1-2; D ambiguous. Trimming removed 0 bases from V and 6 bases from J, with 11 bases in between. CDR3 length: 13 amino acids. Germline lookup yields CDR1 DFQATT and CDR2 SNEGSKA (reference sequence). The CDR3 nucleotides are TGCAGTGCTAGAGAGCTGGGAGCTAATGGCTACACCTTC. It codes for CSARELGANGYTF.

This clone showed up many times. The genes are TRBV19 and TRBJ2-4; 7 nucleotides line up with TRBD2. After removal of 4 bases from V and 10 bases from J, the junction contained 10 bases not matched to a gene. Germline V CDR1 and CDR2: LNHDA, SQIVND (reference sequence). This CDR3 spans 14 amino acids. In nucleotides, the CDR3 is TGTGCCAGTAGTACAGCGGGACTACCCGGGATTCAGTACTTC. Translation: CASSTAGLPGIQYF.

This clone was found many times. One base away lies a much larger clone, so this may be a sequencing read error. This CDR3 is also generated by other DNA sequences in the sample. The chain employs TRBV27 and TRBJ1-2; perhaps TRBD1 as D (5 bases). The CDR3 length is 16 residues. V shed 4 bases and J shed 3 bases, with 18 bases lying between them. CDR1 is MNHEY, CDR2 SMNVEV, per germline (reference sequence). Here the CDR3 DNA reads TGTGCCAGCAGTTCCACTCCCGGACAAGCCTACTATGGCTACACCTTC. The encoded protein is CASSSTPGQAYYGYTF.

This clone was observed many times. V is TRBV10-3 and J is TRBJ2-7; D is unclear. This CDR3 has 14 amino acids. Deletions cut 0 bases from V and 2 bases from J, with 8 bases between. The V gene's germline CDR1 is ENHRY and CDR2 SYGVKD. In DNA form, the CDR3 reads TGTGCCATCAGTGAGTCACTAACCCCCTACGAGCAGTACTTC. This gives the protein CAISESLTPYEQYF.

Ten or more counts support this clone. This sequence joins TRBV5-1 and TRBJ2-2; 9 bases agree with TRBD1. CDR3 length equals 14 residues. Germline V gene lookup returns CDR1 SGHRS and CDR2 YFSETQ. V lost 4 bases and J lost 4; bases outside the gene matches: 2. CDR3 loop: CASSKDRGTGELFF. The CDR3, as DNA: TGCGCCAGCAGCAAGGACAGGGGCACCGGGGAGCTGTTTTTT.

This clone came up many times. The chain carries TRBV19 and TRBJ2-1; D is undetermined. CDR3 length: 12 amino acids. The germline gives CDR1 LNHDA, CDR2 SQIVND (reference sequence). Trimming cost V 7 bases and J 7 bases, with 11 bases left between them. The chain's CDR3 is CASKSSGNEQFF. DNA for the CDR3: TGTGCCAGTAAATCCTCCGGAAATGAGCAGTTCTTC.

This clone was recorded many times. Other DNA sequences in this specimen translate into the identical CDR3. This chain links TRBV7-2 with TRBJ2-7; D not certain. Trimming stripped 5 bases from V and 2 bases from J, with 13 bases between. There are 14 residues in the CDR3. Per germline, CDR1 SGHTA and CDR2 FQGNSA. CDR3: CASSVGPIAYEQYF. CDR3 bases: TGTGCCAGCAGCGTCGGCCCCATCGCCTACGAGCAGTACTTC.

As for this clone: This may be a read error: a much more frequent sequence differs by one nucleotide. The V gene is TRBV12-5, the J gene TRBJ2-1, with D possibly matching TRBD1 (5 bases). Deletions cut 3 bases from V and 6 bases from J, with 15 bases between. The CDR3 contains 15 residues. Germline V gene data show CDR1 as LGHNT and CDR2 as FRNRAP. The CDR3 reads CASGFGASPTNEQFF. The CDR3, as DNA: TGTGCTAGTGGTTTTGGGGCTAGTCCTACCAATGAGCAGTTCTTC. Filled out from reference TRBV12-5 and TRBJ2-1, the complete variable domain reads DARVTQTPRHKVTEMGQEVTMRCQPILGHNTVFWYRQTMMQGLELLAYFRNRAPLDDSGMPKDRFSAEMPDATLATLKIQPSEPRDSAVYFCASGFGASPTNEQFFGPGTRLTVL.

This clone has just one count. A much larger clonotype is one base distant, so this may be a read error. Within the sample, other DNA sequences also encode this same CDR3. V usage is TRBV7-9 and J usage is TRBJ1-5; 8 nucleotides match TRBD1. Germline trimming cut 6 bases from V and 7 bases from J; bases unmatched to any gene: 11. The CDR3 is 15 residues long. CDR1 SEHNR and CDR2 FQNEAQ come from the germline V gene (reference sequence). CDR3 DNA: TGTGCCAGCAGTAGTGACAGGGGTGGACGGCAGCCCCAGCATTTT. Amino acid sequence: CASSSDRGGRQPQHF.

This rearrangement joins TRBV20-1 to TRBJ1-4; a weak D match, TRBD1 (5 bases). With 4 bases removed from V and 0 bases from J, the gap between germline ends came to 12 bases. The CDR3 totals 15 residues. CDR1 is DFQATT, CDR2 SNEGSKA, per germline (reference sequence). CDR3 protein: CSATRDSATNEKLFF. The CDR3 region has the DNA TGCAGTGCTACCCGGGACTCTGCAACTAATGAAAAACTGTTTTTT.

This chain joins TRBV10-3 and TRBJ1-1, with D maybe TRBD1 (6 bases). The CDR3 is made up of 13 amino acids. V was cut by 7 bases and J by 0 bases, with 9 bases left in between. Germline V gene sequence: CDR1 ENHRY, CDR2 SYGVKD. CDR3 loop: CAINQGMNTEAFF. The CDR3 DNA is TGTGCCATCAATCAGGGGATGAACACTGAAGCTTTCTTT.

V is TRBV11-3 and J is TRBJ2-1; D possibly corresponds to TRBD1 (5 bases). Germline V gives CDR1 SGHNT, CDR2 YENEEA. The ends were cut back, 6 bases at V and 10 bases at J, with 19 bases in the middle. The CDR3 has 14 amino acids. CDR3 residues: CASSLTPQGLEQFF. CDR3 in DNA: TGTGCCAGCAGTTTAACCCCGCAGGGCCTAGAGCAGTTCTTC.

This chain uses TRBV11-3 with TRBJ2-2, with D hard to call. CDR1 and CDR2 (germline): SGHNT, YENEEA. V was clipped by 5 bases and J by 0 bases, with 7 bases between them. The CDR3 loop spans 14 amino acids. CDR3 nucleotides: TGTGCCAGCAGCAAGACTGCGAACACCGGGGAGCTGTTTTTT. As protein: CASSKTANTGELFF.

At least ten counts were recorded for this clone. The chain recombines TRBV19 with TRBJ2-2; no reliable D call. Germline assignment: CDR1 LNHDA and CDR2 SQIVND (reference sequence). The CDR3 is 14 amino acids. Trimming cost V 4 bases and J 9 bases, with 15 bases left between them. CDR3 sequence: CASSTDLIGRELFF. CDR3 sequence (DNA): TGTGCCAGTAGTACCGACCTCATCGGCCGGGAGCTGTTTTTT.

The chain carries TRBV25-1 and TRBJ2-1, with 8 bases fitting TRBD2. Germline CDR1 reads MGHDK; CDR2 reads SYGVNS. The CDR3 has 13 amino acids. V gave up 5 bases and J gave up 7 bases; unmatched junction bases: 4. CDR3 region: CASSNPGGNEQFF. The CDR3 nucleotides read TGTGCCAGCAGTAACCCGGGGGGGAATGAGCAGTTCTTC.

The chain is built from TRBV20-1 and TRBJ2-7; weak D call: TRBD2 (6 bases). This CDR3 is 17 amino acids long. CDR1 and CDR2 (germline): DFQATT, SNEGSKA (reference sequence). The germline V and J ends were trimmed by 4 bases and 4 bases, with 26 bases remaining between them. The CDR3 reads CSATKRVWEAGRYEQYF. The CDR3 region has the DNA TGCAGTGCTACGAAGAGGGTGTGGGAGGCGGGGAGGTACGAGCAGTACTTC.

This clone was seen at least ten times. CDR3 sequence: CASSAQGRGNYGYTF. The CDR3 DNA reads as TGTGCCAGCAGTGCGCAGGGTAGGGGAAACTATGGCTACACCTTC. This sequence joins TRBV25-1 and TRBJ1-2, with a weak D call TRBD1 (5 bases). Germline V lookup: CDR1 MGHDK, CDR2 SYGVNS. Trimming left V 4 bases short and J 2 bases short, with 14 bases between. This CDR3 region has 15 residues.

In this sample, this clone is medium-sized. J is TRBJ2-7 and V is TRBV20-1; the D gene could be TRBD1 or TRBD2 (5 bases each). V lost 4 bases to trimming and J lost 1 base, with 14 bases between them. The germline V gene has CDR1 DFQATT and CDR2 SNEGSKA (reference sequence). The CDR3 is 14 residues long. CDR3 in amino acids: CSATGPTTSYEQYF. The CDR3 DNA reads as TGCAGTGCTACGGGGCCTACAACGTCCTACGAGCAGTACTTC.

V usage is TRBV11-1 and J usage is TRBJ2-3; 11 bases are a match to TRBD2. This CDR3 is 18 amino acids long. The V segment lost 6 bases and the J segment 2 bases; nucleotides outside the gene matches: 13. CDR1 SGHAT and CDR2 FQDESV come from the germline V gene (reference sequence). The CDR3 region has the DNA TGTGCCAGCAGGTCGGGACTAGCGGAGCCCTTCCTCACAGATACGCAGTATTTT. This translates into CASRSGLAEPFLTDTQYF. The entire variable domain, with the rest obtained from reference TRBV11-1 and TRBJ2-3, is as follows: EAEVAQSPRYKITEKSQAVAFWCDPISGHATLYWYRQILGQGPELLVQFQDESVVDDSQLPKDRFSAERLKGVDSTLKIQPAELGDSAMYLCASRSGLAEPFLTDTQYFGPGTRLTVL.

This clone was seen many times. The chain joins TRBV20-1 to TRBJ2-1; D unresolved. The CDR3 loop spans 16 amino acids. Looked up from germline, CDR1 is DFQATT and CDR2 is SNEGSKA (reference sequence). The germline V and J ends were trimmed by 0 bases and 6 bases, with 18 bases remaining between them. The CDR3: CSAREWGFQGSNEQFF. CDR3 in DNA: TGCAGTGCTAGAGAGTGGGGATTCCAAGGATCCAATGAGCAGTTCTTC.

The chain is built from TRBV4-3 and TRBJ2-7; 7 nucleotides agree with TRBD2. CDR1 LGHNA and CDR2 YSLEER come from the germline V gene. CDR3 size: 15 residues. After removal of 6 bases from V and 7 bases from J, the junction contained 15 bases not matched to a gene. This CDR3 is CASSLDRGSGEEQYF. Written as DNA, the CDR3 is TGCGCCAGCAGTCTCGACCGGGGCAGCGGGGAAGAGCAGTACTTC.

Of note for this clone: The germline gene is not matched at one end of the junction; a read error may be the cause. The genes are TRBV7-8 and TRBJ2-3; tentatively, D is TRBD1 (5 bases). Germline-derived CDR1 and CDR2 are SGHVS and FQNEAQ. The CDR3 sequence is 14 residues long. The CDR3 region is CSSIRGRDTDTQYF. The CDR3 nucleotides are TGTTCCAGCATTAGAGGCAGGGACACAGATACGCAGTATTTT.

The table lists this clone with many counts. A much larger clone is a single base away; this may be a read error. The chain is built from TRBV6-2 or TRBV6-3 and TRBJ1-2; 8 nucleotides line up with TRBD1. Germline V CDR1 and CDR2: MNHEY, SVGEGT. The CDR3 has 14 amino acids. The V segment lost 6 bases and the J segment 8 bases; nucleotides outside the gene matches: 11. CDR3 DNA sequence: TGTGCCAGCAGGACACCGGACAGGGCAGGCGGCTACACCTTC. It translates to CASRTPDRAGGYTF.

At least ten counts were recorded for this clone. The chain carries TRBV5-1 and TRBJ2-3; 8 bases agree with TRBD2. With 9 bases clipped from V and 6 bases from J, the junction kept 15 bases outside the gene matches. The CDR3 contains 15 residues. Germline V gene sequence: CDR1 SGHRS, CDR2 YFSETQ. CDR3 nucleotides: TGCGCCACCTCTCCGGGGACTAGTTTGATGGATACGCAGTATTTT. Translation gives CATSPGTSLMDTQYF.

The chain has TRBV5-1 and TRBJ1-3; perhaps TRBD1 as D (6 bases). The CDR3 extends over 13 amino acids. Trimming removed 6 bases from V and 3 bases from J, with 10 bases in between. Germline V gene sequence: CDR1 SGHRS, CDR2 YFSETQ. The CDR3 is CASTRGFGNTIYF. DNA for the CDR3: TGCGCCAGCACCAGGGGATTTGGAAACACCATATATTTT.

Comments on this clone: Being one base from a much bigger clone, this may be a read error. The CDR3 loop is CASISVNGYNEQFF. Written as DNA, the CDR3 is TGTGCCAGCATCTCTGTAAACGGCTACAATGAGCAGTTCTTC. The gene calls are TRBV11-2 and TRBJ2-1; no definite D call. Germline values: CDR1 SGHAT, CDR2 FQNNGV. The V gene lost 7 bases and the J gene lost 3 bases, with 13 bases spanning the gap. This CDR3 is 14 amino acids long.